Following are 12 T cell receptor beta chains from one sample sequenced in a study of CD8 T cells in ankylosing spondylitis. Study results and caveats: Characteristic, it appeared, of ankylosing spondylitis blood was a TCR beta motif of roughly eight highly homologous variants.

Each CDR3 protein is one row after TCRdb ran MiXCR on the 5' RACE reads. The table lists approximately 540,000 distinct CDR3 sequences, roughly 13% of them singletons, with under 7.5% in the top ten. These receptors' antigens are unknown. Sequencing was done on a sample of blood, either unsorted or a sorted T cell fraction (not recorded which). These receptors were obtained from a male donor with ankylosing spondylitis.

There are a few counts of this clonotype. The chain combines TRBV2 with TRBJ2-1; D possibly corresponds to TRBD2 (5 bases). CDR1 SNHLY and CDR2 FYNNEI come from the germline V gene. V shed 1 base and J shed 6 bases, with 13 bases lying between them. This CDR3 region has 15 residues. The CDR3 DNA follows: TGTGCCAGCAGTGAAGGGACTTCCGTCCCCAATGAGCAGTTCTTC. Amino acid sequence: CASSEGTSVPNEQFF. Using reference TRBV2 and TRBJ2-1 for the parts outside the CDR3, the full variable domain is EPEVTQTPSHQVTQMGQEVILRCVPISNHLYFYWYRQILGQKVEFLVSFYNNEISEKSEIFDDQFSVERPDGSNFTLKIRSTKLEDSAMYFCASSEGTSVPNEQFFGPGTRLTVL.

The sample holds many counts of this clonotype. The chain joins TRBV5-1 to TRBJ1-6; TRBD1 matches at 7 bases. Germline trimming cut 4 bases from V and 7 bases from J; bases unmatched to any gene: 8. Germline CDR1 SGHRS, CDR2 YFSETQ. The CDR3 loop spans 15 amino acids. The CDR3 region is CASSPRQGENSPLHF. The CDR3 DNA reads as TGCGCCAGCAGCCCTCGACAGGGAGAAAATTCACCCCTCCACTTT.

Remarks on this clonotype: The junction departs from germline at one end; a sequencing error may be responsible. V and J are TRBV10-1 and TRBJ2-1, with D possibly called TRBD1 or TRBD2 (5 bases each). The length of the CDR3 is 13 residues. The germline gives CDR1 WNHNN, CDR2 SYGVQD (reference sequence). For the CDR3, the DNA is TGCGCCAGAAGTGAGGGGAGCTACAATGAGCAGTTCTTC. This translates into CARSEGSYNEQFF.

The table lists this clonotype with a few counts. The V gene is TRBV9, the J gene TRBJ2-2, with 12 bases identical to TRBD2. Germline assignment: CDR1 SGDLS and CDR2 YYNGEE. Trimming removed 2 bases from V and 2 bases from J; junction bases left unmatched: 7. The CDR3 covers 18 residues. CDR3 residues: CASSVGASGRANTGELFF. CDR3 DNA: TGTGCCAGCAGCGTTGGGGCTAGCGGGAGGGCTAACACCGGGGAGCTGTTTTTT.

The table lists this clonotype with a few counts. This chain links TRBV2 with TRBJ2-3, with D tentatively TRBD1 or TRBD2 (5 bases each). CDR3 size: 14 residues. The V gene's germline CDR1 is SNHLY and CDR2 FYNNEI. V dropped 8 bases and J dropped 8 bases, with 20 bases sitting between them. Here the CDR3 DNA reads TGTGCCAGCCGAAGTTACGCCCGGGACCTTACGCAGTATTTT. Translation gives CASRSYARDLTQYF.

This chain connects TRBV12-3 or TRBV12-4 to TRBJ1-5, with D uncertain. Trimming removed 5 bases at V and 9 bases at J, with 8 bases between. This CDR3 contains 11 residues. The CDR3 protein is CASSVQGPQHF. The CDR3 DNA sequence: TGTGCCAGCAGTGTCCAAGGGCCCCAGCATTTT.

The CDR3, as DNA: TGCGCCAGCAACTGGGATCGGGTAAATGAGCAGTTCTTC. Amino acid sequence: CASNWDRVNEQFF. The V and J genes are TRBV5-1 and TRBJ2-1; D is ambiguous. Germline V gene sequence: CDR1 SGHRS, CDR2 YFSETQ. CDR3 length equals 13 residues. Between the trimmed V and J ends, which lost 6 bases and 7 bases, there was a span of 14 bases.

This clonotype was seen at least ten times. The V gene is TRBV9, the J gene TRBJ2-7; D unclear. V was shortened by 2 bases and J by 3 bases, with 9 bases between the two germline ends. Germline V gene data show CDR1 as SGDLS and CDR2 as YYNGEE. The CDR3 is 13 residues long. CDR3 loop: CASSVSPHYEQYF. The CDR3 nucleotides read TGTGCCAGCAGCGTCTCGCCCCACTACGAGCAGTACTTC.

In this sample, this clonotype turned up a few times. J is TRBJ2-1 and V is TRBV20-1, with 13 nucleotides matching TRBD2. The CDR3 runs 14 residues. The V segment lost 6 bases and the J segment 9 bases; nucleotides outside the gene matches: 8. The V gene's germline CDR1 is DFQATT and CDR2 SNEGSKA (reference sequence). CDR3 protein: CSAPTSGRDSEQFF. CDR3 coding DNA: TGCAGTGCCCCTACTAGCGGGAGGGATAGTGAGCAGTTCTTC.

This clonotype was seen a handful of times. The chain links TRBV6-2 or TRBV6-3 to TRBJ1-2; D is unclear. V shed 0 bases and J shed 8 bases, with 16 bases lying between them. CDR1 is MNHEY, CDR2 SVGEGT, per germline. The CDR3 runs to 15 residues. The CDR3 DNA reads TGTGCCAGCAGTTACTCTCATCAAATCGACTGGGGCTACACCTTC. This gives the protein CASSYSHQIDWGYTF.

This clonotype was seen only a few times. This chain uses TRBV5-1 with TRBJ1-5; D is perhaps TRBD1 (6 bases). The CDR3 contains 15 residues. Trimming removed 2 bases from V and 4 bases from J, with 13 bases in between. Germline V lookup: CDR1 SGHRS, CDR2 YFSETQ. Here the CDR3 DNA reads TGCGCCAGCAGCTTTGGGGGGGGCGGGAATCAGCCCCAGCATTTT. As protein: CASSFGGGGNQPQHF.

The V gene is TRBV11-2, the J gene TRBJ2-7, with D perhaps matching TRBD2 (6 bases). This CDR3 comprises 13 residues. Germline V CDR1 and CDR2: SGHAT, FQNNGV. Trimming removed 11 bases at V and 2 bases at J, with 16 bases between. The CDR3 nucleotides read TGTGCCTCCGGGGGTAGCGGAGCCTACGAGCAGTACTTC. It is translated as CASGGSGAYEQYF. Looking up the rest from reference TRBV11-2 and TRBJ2-7 gives the full variable domain: EAGVAQSPRYKIIEKRQSVAFWCNPISGHATLYWYQQILGQGPKLLIQFQNNGVVDDSQLPKDRFSAERLKGVDSTLKIQPAKLEDSAVYLCASGGSGAYEQYFGPGTRLTVT.